A single sample gave rise to the 7 T cell receptor beta chains below, sequenced in a study of CD8+ T cells in alopecia areata. Reverse transcribed after extraction, RNA yielded cDNA as the sequencing template. Clones were sequenced by immunoSEQ multiplex PCR, and TCRdb holds only the in-frame ones, with some missing. The table includes about 200,000 clones, about 61% detected once. Material: CD8+ T cells sorted from blood. The receptors were sampled from a human donor in good health.

This chain uses TRBV27 with TRBJ1-5; possibly TRBD1 for D (6 bases). The V end lost 1 base, the J end lost 6 bases, and 16 bases lay between the germline ends. In germline, CDR1 is MNHEY, CDR2 SMNVEV (reference sequence). The CDR3 runs 16 residues. Here the CDR3 DNA reads TGTGCCAGCAGTTTATTGGGGACAACTTCTAGTCAGCCCCAGCATTTT. Residues: CASSLLGTTSSQPQHF.

This chain links TRBV4-1 with TRBJ1-2; a weak D match, TRBD1 (5 bases). The germline V and J ends were trimmed by 4 bases and 4 bases, with 16 bases remaining between them. CDR1 and CDR2 (germline): MGHRA, YSYEKL. The CDR3 covers 15 residues. This CDR3 is CASSLEGSVAYGYTF. CDR3 DNA sequence: TGCGCCAGCAGCCTAGAGGGGTCGGTCGCCTATGGCTACACCTTC.

This clone was counted a few times. The chain combines TRBV15 with TRBJ2-1; D call uncertain. The CDR3 is 13 residues long. Germline CDR1 is LNHNV and CDR2 is YYDKDF (reference sequence). V shed 1 base and J shed 8 bases, with 9 bases lying between them. This CDR3 is CATSRVSPDEQFF. Written as DNA, the CDR3 is TGTGCCACCAGCAGAGTGTCCCCGGATGAGCAGTTCTTC. Based on the CDR3 plus reference TRBV15 and TRBJ2-1, the full variable domain is DAMVIQNPRYQVTQFGKPVTLSCSQTLNHNVMYWYQQKSSQAPKLLFHYYDKDFNNEADTPDNFQSRRPNTSFCFLDIRSPGLGDTAMYLCATSRVSPDEQFFGPGTRLTVL.

This clone came up a few times. J is TRBJ2-5 and V is TRBV28; 8 nucleotides line up with TRBD1. Unmatched junction bases numbered 4, after V lost 5 bases and J lost 2 bases. The germline V gene encodes CDR1 MDHEN and CDR2 SYDVKM. This CDR3 has 14 amino acids. The CDR3 region is CASSIRTGQETQYF. The DNA of the CDR3 is TGTGCCAGCAGTATAAGGACAGGGCAAGAGACCCAGTACTTC.

This chain connects TRBV7-4 to TRBJ1-1; D is unclear. Trimming took off 2 bases at V and 5 bases at J, with 12 bases between the two ends. Per the germline V gene, CDR1 is SGHVT and CDR2 is SQSDAQ. This CDR3 spans 14 amino acids. The CDR3 DNA sequence: TGTGCCAGCAGCTTAAAGTATCCGGGGACTGAAGCTTTCTTT. Encoded protein: CASSLKYPGTEAFF.

V and J are TRBV25-1 and TRBJ1-6; D is undetermined. Germline CDR1 and CDR2: MGHDK and SYGVNS. The CDR3 is made up of 16 amino acids. Trimming took 6 bases from V and 6 from J, leaving 18 bases between them. The CDR3 nucleotides read TGTGCCAGCAGAGGTAGCGGTCTCCTTGGTAATTCACCCCTCCACTTT. It codes for CASRGSGLLGNSPLHF.

Only a few counts were recorded for this clone. This chain connects TRBV18 to TRBJ2-3, with 8 nucleotides matching TRBD2. The length of the CDR3 is 20 residues. Germline values: CDR1 KGHSH, CDR2 LQKENI. Trimming cost V 0 bases and J 5 bases; bases outside gene matches: 19. The CDR3 spells CASSPPRAGGLLLREDTQYF. In nucleotides, the CDR3 is TGTGCCAGCTCACCACCGCGCGCGGGGGGCCTATTACTCCGGGAAGATACGCAGTATTTT.